This record looks at one TCR beta chain sequence and its context. This sample was included in a study of blood T cell repertoires in COVID-19. Across the whole study: T cells, B-cell-depleted T cells, or PBMCs supplied cDNA or gDNA.

Profiled with immunoSEQ multiplex PCR; TCRdb holds only in-frame clones, not every one. The profile shows 150,000 to 250,000 clones, roughly 80% of them singletons. Germline CDR1 is GTSNPN and CDR2 is SVGIG (reference sequence). This CDR3 is 14 amino acids long. J was trimmed by 11 bases and V by 5 bases; bases with no gene match: 12. The sequence derives from a man in his forties who had recovered from COVID-19. What was sequenced was PBMCs or T cells enriched from blood (not recorded which). The V call is TRBV30, the J call TRBJ1-1, with 12 positions matching TRBD1. Written as DNA, the CDR3 is TGTGCCTGGGATAACCGGGACAGGGGGCCTTGGGCTTTCTTT. Amino acids: CAWDNRDRGPWAFF.